The 5 T cell receptor beta chains presented below share a single source sample, sequenced in a study of shared clonotypes between healthy human individuals. Method: immunoSEQ multiplex PCR; TCRdb's copy keeps in-frame clones and lacks some. Among about 980,000 clones, more than 75% were seen once, and the ten largest hold over 1.3%. The sequencing input was memory CD4+ T cells sorted from blood. The subset: CD45RA-negative fraction. The receptors were gathered from a man younger than 35 in good health.

This clone is a singleton in its sample. The chain combines TRBV19 with TRBJ1-2, with TRBD1 matching 8 bases. The V gene end was trimmed by 4 bases and the J gene end by 5 bases; junction bases not matched to a gene: 6. Per germline, CDR1 LNHDA and CDR2 SQIVND (reference sequence). The CDR3 totals 14 residues. CDR3 amino acids: CASSRTTGEYGYTF. The CDR3 nucleotides read TGTGCCAGTAGTAGAACGACAGGGGAGTATGGCTACACCTTC.

This chain uses TRBV4-2 with TRBJ2-1; 7 bases align to TRBD2. This CDR3 contains 17 residues. J lost 0 bases, V lost 0 bases, and 5 bases had no gene match. Germline V lookup: CDR1 LGHNA, CDR2 YNFKEQ. Written as DNA, the CDR3 is TGTGCCAGCAGCCAAGATTACAGCGGGGTCTCCTACAATGAGCAGTTCTTC. Amino acids: CASSQDYSGVSYNEQFF.

This chain connects TRBV9 to TRBJ2-3; D unresolved. V lost 1 base, J lost 5 bases, and 14 bases lay in between. Germline V gene lookup returns CDR1 SGDLS and CDR2 YYNGEE. The CDR3 runs 15 residues. CDR3 region: CASSVTAFREDTQYF. In DNA, the CDR3 is TGTGCCAGCAGCGTAACGGCTTTTCGAGAAGATACGCAGTATTTT.

V usage is TRBV5-1 and J usage is TRBJ2-3; D ambiguous. The CDR3 is 16 residues long. Germline CDR1 reads SGHRS; CDR2 reads YFSETQ. Between the trimmed V and J ends, which lost 4 bases and 4 bases, there was a span of 19 bases. The CDR3 nucleotides are TGCGCCAGCAGCACGCCCGTTACCATGGGTGCAGATACGCAGTATTTT. This sequence encodes CASSTPVTMGADTQYF.

V usage is TRBV7-3 and J usage is TRBJ2-1, with 7 positions matching TRBD1. The length of the CDR3 is 14 residues. The junction had 3 bases not matched to a gene; V was cut back by 4 bases and J by 3 bases. The germline V gene encodes CDR1 SGHTA and CDR2 FQGTGA. The CDR3 coding sequence is TGTGCCAGCAGCTCGGGACAGTTCTACAATGAGCAGTTCTTC. Encoded protein: CASSSGQFYNEQFF.